Listed below are T cell receptor beta chains from one sample, sequenced in a study of blood T cell repertoires in COVID-19. Repertoires were generated with immunoSEQ multiplex PCR, while TCRdb's copy carries only in-frame clones and drops some. The table records 100,000 to 150,000 clones, over 70% of them present only once. Specimen: peripheral blood. The receptors derive from a woman between 45 and 65 years old with acute or convalescent COVID-19. CDR3s include the opening cysteine and the closing phenylalanine or tryptophan. A D gene is named only where the DNA matches it firmly. Size is stated for part of the rows, as once, few or many counts, or as a class when the clone is expanded.

TRBV7-9	few	TRBD2	TRBJ2-2	CASSLVLTSGDTGELFF	TGTGCCAGCAGCTTAGTCCTCACTAGCGGTGACACCGGGGAGCTGTTTTTT
TRBV27	-	TRBD1	TRBJ1-1	CASRLTGAGNTEAFF	TGTGCCAGCAGACTGACAGGGGCCGGGAACACTGAAGCTTTCTTT
TRBV7-9	-	TRBD2	TRBJ2-1	CASSPRLAGGSNEQFF	TGTGCCAGCAGCCCGCGCCTAGCGGGAGGTTCGAATGAGCAGTTCTTC
TRBV6-5	-	TRBD1	TRBJ1-2	CASRKTGWGYTF	TGTGCCAGCAGAAAGACAGGGTGGGGCTACACCTTC
TRBV4-1	-	TRBD2	TRBJ2-7	CASSQDRSYGAGGLEQYF	TGCGCCAGCAGCCAAGATAGAAGTTACGGAGCGGGAGGTCTCGAGCAGTACTTC
TRBV6-1	-	-	TRBJ2-7	CASSESPLSHPSYEQYF	TGTGCCAGCAGTGAATCCCCTCTGAGCCATCCTTCCTACGAGCAGTACTTC
TRBV30	once	TRBD1	TRBJ1-4	CAWSRQGGNEKLFF	TGTGCCTGGAGTCGACAGGGGGGTAATGAAAAACTGTTTTTT
TRBV19	few	TRBD2	TRBJ2-3	CASSLGLAGGGDTQYF	TGTGCCAGTAGTTTGGGACTAGCGGGAGGAGGTGATACGCAGTATTTT
TRBV11-2	-	-	TRBJ2-5	CASSLDSGQNGETQYF	TGTGCCAGCAGCTTAGATTCCGGACAGAATGGAGAGACCCAGTACTTC
TRBV28	-	-	TRBJ1-1	CASSLGGPLNTEAFF	TGTGCCAGCAGTTTGGGGGGTCCCCTGAACACTGAAGCTTTCTTT
TRBV5-1	few	TRBD1	TRBJ2-7	CASSERTGTYEQYF	TGCGCCAGCAGCGAACGGACAGGGACCTACGAGCAGTACTTC
TRBV7-9	-	-	TRBJ1-2	CASSLEVDGYTF	TGTGCCAGCAGCTTGGAGGTTGATGGCTACACCTTC
TRBV5-1	-	-	TRBJ2-1	CASSLNPLDLAVNEQFF	TGCGCCAGCAGCTTGAACCCACTAGATTTGGCAGTAAATGAGCAGTTCTTC
TRBV30	-	-	TRBJ1-2	CAWSFKDFNYGYTF	TGTGCCTGGAGTTTTAAAGACTTCAACTATGGCTACACCTTC
TRBV6-5	-	-	TRBJ2-7	CASSYGFLSSYEQYF	TGTGCCAGCAGTTACGGTTTTCTGAGCTCCTACGAGCAGTACTTC
TRBV15	-	-	TRBJ1-2	CATSRDGNGVEGYTF	TGTGCCACCAGCAGAGATGGTAACGGGGTTGAGGGCTACACCTTC
TRBV28	few	TRBD1	TRBJ1-1	CASSLPRDRNTEAFF	TGTGCCAGCAGTTTACCCCGGGACAGGAACACTGAAGCTTTCTTT
TRBV20-1	-	-	TRBJ1-1	CSASAYYTEAFF	TGCAGTGCTAGTGCATACTACACTGAAGCTTTCTTT
TRBV6-5	once	-	TRBJ2-3	CASSQFLRGTQYF	TGTGCCAGCAGCCAGTTTTTACGGGGTACGCAGTATTTT
TRBV2	-	TRBD2	TRBJ2-1	CASRTSGRNEQFF	TGTGCCAGCAGGACTAGCGGGAGGAATGAGCAGTTCTTC
TRBV2	-	TRBD1	TRBJ1-5	CAQGAGGLPQHF	TGTGCCCAAGGGGCAGGGGGCCTGCCCCAGCATTTT
TRBV20-1	-	-	TRBJ2-7	CSVADTYEQYF	TGCAGTGTAGCGGATACCTACGAGCAGTACTTC
TRBV7-2	-	-	TRBJ2-3	CASSVGGERSDTQYF	TGTGCCAGCAGCGTAGGGGGGGAGCGGTCAGATACGCAGTATTTT
TRBV30	-	-	TRBJ1-6	CAWANWLDRDNSPLHF	TGTGCCTGGGCCAACTGGCTGGACAGAGATAATTCACCCCTCCACTTT
TRBV7-9	-	-	TRBJ1-2	CASSAGDYGYTF	TGTGCCAGCTCCGCGGGAGATTATGGCTACACCTTC
TRBV28	-	TRBD1	TRBJ1-1	CASTFPDSPSPGDSLEYTEAFF	TGTGCCAGCACCTTCCCGGACAGCCCCAGTCCTGGGGACAGTTTGGAGTACACTGAAGCTTTCTTT
TRBV28	-	-	TRBJ1-1	CASTPAGLEAFF	TGTGCCAGCACCCCAGCGGGACTTGAAGCTTTCTTT
TRBV6-5	-	TRBD1	TRBJ2-2	CASSTTGVGTGELFF	TGTGCCAGCAGCACGACAGGGGTAGGGACCGGGGAGCTGTTTTTT
TRBV7-8	few	-	TRBJ2-7	CASSPTSGVAYEQYF	TGTGCCAGCAGCCCAACTTCAGGGGTCGCCTACGAGCAGTACTTC
TRBV7-8	-	-	TRBJ2-1	CASSFGHLRVNEQFF	TGTGCCAGCAGCTTCGGACACCTTCGGGTCAATGAGCAGTTCTTC
TRBV5-4	-	TRBD1	TRBJ1-4	CASSLPSGGDEKLFF	TGTGCCAGCAGCTTGCCATCAGGGGGCGATGAAAAACTGTTTTTT
TRBV5-5	-	TRBD2	TRBJ2-1	CASSLWGTSGRINEQFF	TGTGCCAGCAGCTTGTGGGGGACTAGCGGGAGAATCAATGAGCAGTTCTTC
TRBV19	-	-	TRBJ1-2	CASSMSRAVYGYTF	TGTGCCAGTAGTATGAGCAGGGCTGTCTATGGCTACACCTTC
TRBV28	few	-	TRBJ2-5	CASSPLANQETQYF	TGTGCCAGCAGCCCCCTAGCGAACCAAGAGACCCAGTACTTC
TRBV30	few	-	TRBJ1-2	CAWALQGLYYGYTF	TGTGCCTGGGCCCTACAGGGCCTCTACTATGGCTACACCTTC
TRBV29-1	-	-	TRBJ1-1	CSVVRQNTEAFF	TGCAGCGTTGTCAGGCAGAACACTGAAGCTTTCTTT
TRBV28	-	-	TRBJ1-1	CASSRAGGPEAFF	TGTGCCAGCAGTCGGGCGGGGGGCCCTGAAGCTTTCTTT
TRBV3-1/TRBV3-2	-	TRBD1	TRBJ2-7	CASTSRDRGIYEQYF	TGTGCCAGCACCTCCAGGGACAGGGGTATCTACGAGCAGTACTTC
TRBV6-5	-	-	TRBJ1-5	CASSLGVRGNQPQHF	TGTGCCAGCAGTTTGGGAGTCAGGGGAAATCAGCCCCAGCATTTT
TRBV3-1/TRBV3-2	-	-	TRBJ2-7	CASTQQGRAYEQYF	TGTGCCAGCACCCAGCAGGGGAGAGCCTACGAGCAGTACTTC
TRBV19	few	-	TRBJ1-2	CASQNFRFNYGYTF	TGTGCCAGCCAAAATTTCAGATTTAACTATGGCTACACCTTC
TRBV19	-	-	TRBJ1-2	CASSIYGYGYTF	TGTGCCAGTAGTATTTACGGGTATGGCTACACCTTC
TRBV9	few	TRBD2	TRBJ2-5	CASSEGGRERETQYF	TGTGCCAGCAGCGAGGGAGGGCGGGAAAGGGAGACCCAGTACTTC
TRBV5-5	-	TRBD1	TRBJ1-4	CASSLAPGQGFFEKLFF	TGTGCCAGCAGCTTGGCACCGGGACAGGGGTTCTTTGAAAAACTGTTTTTT
TRBV19	-	TRBD2	TRBJ2-7	CASSQSSGVYEQYF	TGTGCCAGTAGTCAGTCTAGCGGGGTTTACGAGCAGTACTTC
TRBV11-2	-	-	TRBJ2-7	CASSLLQVGEQYF	TGTGCCAGCAGCCTTCTTCAGGTCGGCGAGCAGTACTTC
TRBV6-6	-	-	TRBJ2-1	CASSYNRITYNEQFF	TGTGCCAGCAGTTATAACAGGATTACTTACAATGAGCAGTTCTTC
TRBV19	-	TRBD1	TRBJ1-5	CASSVTGISQPQHF	TGTGCCAGTAGTGTGACAGGGATAAGTCAGCCCCAGCATTTT
TRBV29-1	-	-	TRBJ1-2	CSVKGSGAYGYTF	TGCAGCGTTAAAGGTTCAGGGGCCTATGGCTACACCTTC
TRBV7-9	once	-	TRBJ1-5	CASSGQLNQPQHF	TGTGCCAGCAGCGGACAGCTCAATCAGCCCCAGCATTTT
TRBV3-1/TRBV3-2	-	TRBD2	TRBJ2-2	CASSRSLAGSGELFF	TGTGCCAGCAGCCGGAGCCTAGCGGGAAGCGGGGAGCTGTTTTTT
TRBV20-1	-	TRBD2	TRBJ2-7	CSASREASGRAKEQYF	TGCAGTGCTAGTCGGGAGGCCAGCGGGAGGGCCAAAGAGCAGTACTTC